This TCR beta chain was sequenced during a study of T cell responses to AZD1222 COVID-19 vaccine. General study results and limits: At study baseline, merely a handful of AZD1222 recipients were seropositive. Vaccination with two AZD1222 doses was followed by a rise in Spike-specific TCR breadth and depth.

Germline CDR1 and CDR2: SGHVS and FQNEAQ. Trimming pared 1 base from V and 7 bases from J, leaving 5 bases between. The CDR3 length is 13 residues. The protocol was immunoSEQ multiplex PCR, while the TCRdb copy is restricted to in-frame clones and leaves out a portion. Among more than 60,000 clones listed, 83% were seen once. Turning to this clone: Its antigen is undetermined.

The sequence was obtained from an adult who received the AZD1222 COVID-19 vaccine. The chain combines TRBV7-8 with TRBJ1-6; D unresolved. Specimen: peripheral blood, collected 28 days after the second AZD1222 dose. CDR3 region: CASSLVENSPLHF. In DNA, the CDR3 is TGTGCCAGCAGCTTAGTGGAGAATTCACCCCTCCACTTT.